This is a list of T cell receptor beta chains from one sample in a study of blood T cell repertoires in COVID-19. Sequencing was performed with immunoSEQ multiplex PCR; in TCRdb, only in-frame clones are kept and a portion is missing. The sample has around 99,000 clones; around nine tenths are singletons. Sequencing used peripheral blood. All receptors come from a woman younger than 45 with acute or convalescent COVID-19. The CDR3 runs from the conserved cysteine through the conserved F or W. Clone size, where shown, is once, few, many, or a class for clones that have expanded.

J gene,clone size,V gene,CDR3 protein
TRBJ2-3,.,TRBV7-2,CASTDWTRADTQYF
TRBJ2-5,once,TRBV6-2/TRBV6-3,CASSYRLGLDRYQETQYF
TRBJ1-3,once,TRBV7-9,CASSLFKDTLFSGNTIYF
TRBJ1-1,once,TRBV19,CASSQDYWGTEAFF
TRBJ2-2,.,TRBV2,CASSDKTFTGELFF
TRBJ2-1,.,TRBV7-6,CASSLAQGASSYNEQFF
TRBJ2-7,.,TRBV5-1,CASSLDSGLSYEQYF
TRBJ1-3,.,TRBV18,CASSKQSEGDTIYF
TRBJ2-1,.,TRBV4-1,CASSQDQSGGVRDEQFF
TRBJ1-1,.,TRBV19,CASSMGTRDNRPGTEAFF
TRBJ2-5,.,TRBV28,CANHWETQYF
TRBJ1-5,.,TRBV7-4,CASSRETGKQPQHF
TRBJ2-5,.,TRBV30,CAWSVDRQETQYF
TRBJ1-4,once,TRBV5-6,CASSSGTGGKLFF
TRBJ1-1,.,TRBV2,CASSTEVNTEAFF
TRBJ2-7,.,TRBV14,CASSQMWRDRGLRGSYEQYF
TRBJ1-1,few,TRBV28,CASRPGDRGHTEAFF
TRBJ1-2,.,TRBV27,CASTLAAGANGGYTF
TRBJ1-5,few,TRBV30,CAWSVQGNQPQHF
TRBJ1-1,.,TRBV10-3,CAISVGQGLGNTEAFF
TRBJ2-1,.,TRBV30,CAWNGARGEQFF
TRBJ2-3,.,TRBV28,CASQGSRGTDTQYF
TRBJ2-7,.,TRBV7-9,CASSLTFRVVEQYF
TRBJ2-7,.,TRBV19,CASSNPGDRYEQYF
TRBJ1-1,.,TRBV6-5,CASTATGVDTEAFF
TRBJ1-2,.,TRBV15,CATSRDRYVGGLNYGYTF
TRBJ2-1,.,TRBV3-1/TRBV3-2,CASSQWGLNEQFF
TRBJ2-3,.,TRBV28,CASLSATSGSSSDTQYF